This T cell receptor (beta chain) was recorded in a study of OX40 agonist ivuxolimab in advanced cancers. Concerning this clone itself: The junction shows a germline mismatch at one end, possibly a read error.

Looked up from germline, CDR1 is MNHEY and CDR2 is SVGAGI. The length of the CDR3 is 15 residues. Sequencing was performed with immunoSEQ multiplex PCR; in TCRdb, only in-frame clones are kept and a portion is missing. This sample carries under 150,000 clones, approximately 90% of them seen once, and the ten largest clones take 0.55%. The TCR comes from an adult with an advanced solid tumor such as melanoma, head and neck, liver or kidney cancer. The input for sequencing was CD4+ or CD8+ T cells sorted from blood, taken in a trial of the OX40 agonist ivuxolimab. The chain combines TRBV6-5 with TRBJ2-2; the D is unclear. The CDR3, as DNA: TGTGCCAGCGGCACCTTGACGGCGAATACCGGGGAGCTGTTTTTT. Residues: CASGTLTANTGELFF.